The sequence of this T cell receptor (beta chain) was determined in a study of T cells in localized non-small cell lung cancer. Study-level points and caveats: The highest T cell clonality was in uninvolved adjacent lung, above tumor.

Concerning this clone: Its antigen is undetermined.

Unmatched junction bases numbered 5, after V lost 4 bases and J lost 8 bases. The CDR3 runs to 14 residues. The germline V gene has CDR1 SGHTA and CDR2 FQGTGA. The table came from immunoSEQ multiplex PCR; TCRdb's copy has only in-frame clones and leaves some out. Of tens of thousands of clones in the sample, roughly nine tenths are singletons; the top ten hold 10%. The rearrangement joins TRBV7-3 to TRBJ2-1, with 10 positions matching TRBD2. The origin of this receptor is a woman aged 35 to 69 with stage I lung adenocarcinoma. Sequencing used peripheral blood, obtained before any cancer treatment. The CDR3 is CASSSSGSGDEQFF. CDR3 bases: TGTGCCAGCAGCTCTAGCGGGAGTGGCGATGAGCAGTTCTTC.